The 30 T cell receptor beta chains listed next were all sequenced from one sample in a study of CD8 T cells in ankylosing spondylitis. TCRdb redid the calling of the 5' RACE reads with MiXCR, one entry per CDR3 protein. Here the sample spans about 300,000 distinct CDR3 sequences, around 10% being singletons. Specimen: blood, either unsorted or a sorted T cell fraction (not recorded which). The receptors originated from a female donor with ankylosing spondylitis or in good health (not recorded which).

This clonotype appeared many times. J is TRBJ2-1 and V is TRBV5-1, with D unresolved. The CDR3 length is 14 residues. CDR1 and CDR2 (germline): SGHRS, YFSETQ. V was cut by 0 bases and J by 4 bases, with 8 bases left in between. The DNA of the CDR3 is TGCGCCAGCAGCTTGGCCCAAGGATACAATGAGCAGTTCTTC. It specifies CASSLAQGYNEQFF.

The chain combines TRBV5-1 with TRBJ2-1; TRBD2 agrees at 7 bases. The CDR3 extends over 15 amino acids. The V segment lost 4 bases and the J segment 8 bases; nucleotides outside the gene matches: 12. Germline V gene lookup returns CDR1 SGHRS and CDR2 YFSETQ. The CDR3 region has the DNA TGCGCCAGCAGCGAGGTTGGGAGCGGGATGGATGAGCAGTTCTTC. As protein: CASSEVGSGMDEQFF.

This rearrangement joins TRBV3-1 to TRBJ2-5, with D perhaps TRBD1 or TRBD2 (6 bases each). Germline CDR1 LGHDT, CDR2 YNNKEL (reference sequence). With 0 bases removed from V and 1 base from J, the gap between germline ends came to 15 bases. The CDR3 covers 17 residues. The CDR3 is CASSQDSRRDIQETQYF. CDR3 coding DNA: TGTGCCAGCAGCCAAGATAGTCGGCGGGACATCCAAGAGACCCAGTACTTC.

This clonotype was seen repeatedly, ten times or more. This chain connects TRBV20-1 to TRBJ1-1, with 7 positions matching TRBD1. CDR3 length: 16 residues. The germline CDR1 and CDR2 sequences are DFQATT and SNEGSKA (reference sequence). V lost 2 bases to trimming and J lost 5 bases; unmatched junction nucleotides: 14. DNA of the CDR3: TGCAGTGCTAGACAGACAGGGACCCCTTCCCGGACTGAAGCTTTCTTT. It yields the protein CSARQTGTPSRTEAFF.

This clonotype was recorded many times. CDR3 DNA sequence: TGTGCCAGCAGTTCGATGGGTATTGAAAAACTGTTTTTT. It yields the protein CASSSMGIEKLFF. The chain is built from TRBV28 and TRBJ1-4; D uncertain. The length of the CDR3 is 13 residues. The germline V and J ends were trimmed by 4 bases and 7 bases, with 10 bases remaining between them. Germline assignment: CDR1 MDHEN and CDR2 SYDVKM.

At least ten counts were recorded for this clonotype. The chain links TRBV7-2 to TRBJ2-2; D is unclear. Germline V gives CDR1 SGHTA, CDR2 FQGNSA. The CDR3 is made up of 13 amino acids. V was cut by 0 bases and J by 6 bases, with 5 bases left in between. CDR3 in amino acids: CASSLAPPGELFF. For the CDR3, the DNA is TGTGCCAGCAGCTTAGCCCCCCCCGGGGAGCTGTTTTTT.

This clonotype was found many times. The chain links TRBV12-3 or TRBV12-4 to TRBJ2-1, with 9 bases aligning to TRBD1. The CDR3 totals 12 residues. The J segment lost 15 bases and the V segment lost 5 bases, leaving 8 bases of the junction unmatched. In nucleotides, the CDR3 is TGTGCCAGCAGTGAGGGACAGGGTATATGGTTCTTC. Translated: CASSEGQGIWFF.

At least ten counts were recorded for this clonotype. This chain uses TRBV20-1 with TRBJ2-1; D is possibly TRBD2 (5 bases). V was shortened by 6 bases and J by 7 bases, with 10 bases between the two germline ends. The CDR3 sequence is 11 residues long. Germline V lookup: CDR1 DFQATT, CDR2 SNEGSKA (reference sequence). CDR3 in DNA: TGCAGTGCAACGAGCGGTAATGAGCAGTTCTTC. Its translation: CSATSGNEQFF.

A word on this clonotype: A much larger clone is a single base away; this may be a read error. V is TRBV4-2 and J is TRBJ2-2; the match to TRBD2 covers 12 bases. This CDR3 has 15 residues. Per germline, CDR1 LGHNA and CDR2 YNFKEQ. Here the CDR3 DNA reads TGTGCCAGCAGCCCACTAGCGGGGGGCACCGGGGTGCTGTTTTTT. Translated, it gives CASSPLAGGTGVLFF.

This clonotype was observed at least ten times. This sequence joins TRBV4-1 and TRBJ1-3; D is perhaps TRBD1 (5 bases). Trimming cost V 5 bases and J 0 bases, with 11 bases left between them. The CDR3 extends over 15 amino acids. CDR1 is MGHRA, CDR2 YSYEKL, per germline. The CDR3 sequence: CASSIDSNSGNTIYF. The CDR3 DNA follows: TGCGCCAGCAGCATCGACAGTAACTCTGGAAACACCATATATTTT.

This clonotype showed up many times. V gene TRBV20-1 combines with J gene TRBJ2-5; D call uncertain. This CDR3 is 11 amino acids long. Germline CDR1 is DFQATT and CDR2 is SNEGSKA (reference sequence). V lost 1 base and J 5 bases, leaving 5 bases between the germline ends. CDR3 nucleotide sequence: TGCAGTGCTAGAGTGGGGGAGACCCAGTACTTC. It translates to CSARVGETQYF.

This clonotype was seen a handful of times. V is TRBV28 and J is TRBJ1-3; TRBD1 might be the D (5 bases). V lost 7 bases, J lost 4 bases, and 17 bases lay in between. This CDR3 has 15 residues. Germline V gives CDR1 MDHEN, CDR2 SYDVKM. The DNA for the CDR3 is TGTGCCAGCACACCTGGAGGGACCCGGGGAAACACCATATATTTT. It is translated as CASTPGGTRGNTIYF.

The CDR3 here is CASSLTAGGLGEQFF. For the CDR3, the DNA is TGTGCCAGCAGCTTGACAGCGGGAGGGCTGGGAGAGCAGTTCTTC. The chain links TRBV5-4 to TRBJ2-1; 10 bases are a match to TRBD2. This CDR3 has 15 amino acids. V lost 1 base and J lost 10; bases outside the gene matches: 8. Per germline, CDR1 SGHNT and CDR2 YYREEE (reference sequence).

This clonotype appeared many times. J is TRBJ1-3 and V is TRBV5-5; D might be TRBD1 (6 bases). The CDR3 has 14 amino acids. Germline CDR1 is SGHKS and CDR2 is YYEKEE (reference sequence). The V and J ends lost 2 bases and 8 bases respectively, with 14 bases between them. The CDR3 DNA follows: TGTGCCAGCAGCTTCGGGGGCCTACTTGACACCATATATTTT. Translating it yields CASSFGGLLDTIYF.

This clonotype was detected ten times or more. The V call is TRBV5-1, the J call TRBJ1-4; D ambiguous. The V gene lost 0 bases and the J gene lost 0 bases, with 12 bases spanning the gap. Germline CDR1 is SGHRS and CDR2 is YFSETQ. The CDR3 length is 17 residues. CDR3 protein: CASSLAPAATTNEKLFF. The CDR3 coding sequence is TGCGCCAGCAGCTTGGCCCCGGCAGCCACAACTAATGAAAAACTGTTTTTT.

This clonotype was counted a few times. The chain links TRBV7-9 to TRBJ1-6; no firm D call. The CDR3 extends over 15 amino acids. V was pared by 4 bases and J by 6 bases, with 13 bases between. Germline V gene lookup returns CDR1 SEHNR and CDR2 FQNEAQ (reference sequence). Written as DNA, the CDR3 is TGTGCCAGCAGCTCCCACTCGGGCCGTAATTCACCCCTCCACTTT. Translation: CASSSHSGRNSPLHF.

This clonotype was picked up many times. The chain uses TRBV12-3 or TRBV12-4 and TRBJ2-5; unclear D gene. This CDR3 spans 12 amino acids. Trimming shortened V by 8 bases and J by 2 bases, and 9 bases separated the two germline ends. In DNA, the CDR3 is TGTGCCAGCGGGGAAGCACAAGAGACCCAGTACTTC. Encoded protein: CASGEAQETQYF.

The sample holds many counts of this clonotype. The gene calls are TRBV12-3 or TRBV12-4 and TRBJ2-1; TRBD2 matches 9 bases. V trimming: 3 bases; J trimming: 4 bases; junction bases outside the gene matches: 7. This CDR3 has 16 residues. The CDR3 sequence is CASSFTGLAFYNEQFF. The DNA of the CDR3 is TGTGCCAGCAGTTTTACGGGACTAGCCTTTTACAATGAGCAGTTCTTC.

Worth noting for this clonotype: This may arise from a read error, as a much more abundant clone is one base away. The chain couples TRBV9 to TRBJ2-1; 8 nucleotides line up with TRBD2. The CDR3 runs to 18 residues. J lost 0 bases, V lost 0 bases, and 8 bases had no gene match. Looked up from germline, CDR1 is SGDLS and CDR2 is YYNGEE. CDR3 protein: CASSVDGSGTSSYNEQFF. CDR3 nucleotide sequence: TGTGCCAGCAGCGTAGATGGTAGCGGGACGAGCTCCTACAATGAGCAGTTCTTC.

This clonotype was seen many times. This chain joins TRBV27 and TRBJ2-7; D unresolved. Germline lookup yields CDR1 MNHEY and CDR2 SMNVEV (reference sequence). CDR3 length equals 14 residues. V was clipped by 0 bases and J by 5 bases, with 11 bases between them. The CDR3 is CASSLSAPSDEQYF. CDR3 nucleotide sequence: TGTGCCAGCAGTTTATCGGCCCCTTCGGACGAGCAGTACTTC.

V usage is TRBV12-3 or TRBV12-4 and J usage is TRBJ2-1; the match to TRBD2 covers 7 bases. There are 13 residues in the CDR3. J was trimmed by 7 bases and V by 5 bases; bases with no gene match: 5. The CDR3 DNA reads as TGTGCCAGCAGTGGACTAGGTACGAATGAGCAGTTCTTC. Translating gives CASSGLGTNEQFF.

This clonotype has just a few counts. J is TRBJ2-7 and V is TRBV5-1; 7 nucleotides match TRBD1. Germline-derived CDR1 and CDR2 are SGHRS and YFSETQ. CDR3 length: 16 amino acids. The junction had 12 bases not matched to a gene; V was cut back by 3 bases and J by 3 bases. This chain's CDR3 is CASSSTPSRGNYEQYF. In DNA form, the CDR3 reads TGCGCCAGCAGCTCCACCCCTTCCAGGGGGAACTACGAGCAGTACTTC.

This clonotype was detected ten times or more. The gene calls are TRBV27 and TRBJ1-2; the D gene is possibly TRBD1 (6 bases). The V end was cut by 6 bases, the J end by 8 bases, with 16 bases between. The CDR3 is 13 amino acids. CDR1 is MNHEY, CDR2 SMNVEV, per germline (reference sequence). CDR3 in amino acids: CASSILDRRGYTF. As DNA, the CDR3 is TGTGCCAGCAGCATCCTGGACAGAAGGGGCTACACCTTC.

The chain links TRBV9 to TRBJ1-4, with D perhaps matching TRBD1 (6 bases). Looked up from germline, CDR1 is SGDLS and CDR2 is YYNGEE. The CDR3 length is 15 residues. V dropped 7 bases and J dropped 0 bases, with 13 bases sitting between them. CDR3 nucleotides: TGTGCCAGCCGCAGGGGCGAAGCAACTAATGAAAAACTGTTTTTT. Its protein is CASRRGEATNEKLFF. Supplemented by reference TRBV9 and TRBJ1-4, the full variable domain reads DSGVTQTPKHLITATGQRVTLRCSPRSGDLSVYWYQQSLDQGLQFLIQYYNGEERAKGNILERFSAQQFPDLHSELNLSSLELGDSALYFCASRRGEATNEKLFFGSGTQLSVL.

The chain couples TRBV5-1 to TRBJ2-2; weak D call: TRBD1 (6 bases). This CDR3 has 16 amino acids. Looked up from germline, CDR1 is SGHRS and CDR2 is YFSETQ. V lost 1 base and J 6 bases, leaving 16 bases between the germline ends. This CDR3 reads CASSLSVQGLAGELFF. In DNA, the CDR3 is TGCGCCAGCAGCTTGTCGGTACAGGGCCTGGCCGGGGAGCTGTTTTTT. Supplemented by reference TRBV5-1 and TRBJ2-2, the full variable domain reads KAGVTQTPRYLIKTRGQQVTLSCSPISGHRSVSWYQQTPGQGLQFLFEYFSETQRNKGNFPGRFSGRQFSNSRSEMNVSTLELGDSALYLCASSLSVQGLAGELFFGEGSRLTVL.

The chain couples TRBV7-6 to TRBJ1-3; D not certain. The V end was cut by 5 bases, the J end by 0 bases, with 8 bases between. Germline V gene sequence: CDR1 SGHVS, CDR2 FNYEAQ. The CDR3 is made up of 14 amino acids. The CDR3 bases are TGTGCCAGCAGCCCGGACCCCTCTGGAAACACCATATATTTT. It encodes CASSPDPSGNTIYF. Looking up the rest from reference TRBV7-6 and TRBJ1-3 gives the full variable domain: GAGVSQSPRYKVTKRGQDVALRCDPISGHVSLYWYRQALGQGPEFLTYFNYEAQQDKSGLPNDRFSAERPEGSISTLTIQRTEQRDSAMYRCASSPDPSGNTIYFGEGSWLTVV.

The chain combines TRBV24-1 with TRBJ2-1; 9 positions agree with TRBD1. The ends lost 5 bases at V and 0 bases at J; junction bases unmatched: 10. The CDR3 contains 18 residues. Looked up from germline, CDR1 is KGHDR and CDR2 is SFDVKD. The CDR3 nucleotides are TGTGCCACCAGTGCCAGCGCCGGGACAGGGAGCTCCTACAATGAGCAGTTCTTC. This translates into CATSASAGTGSSYNEQFF.

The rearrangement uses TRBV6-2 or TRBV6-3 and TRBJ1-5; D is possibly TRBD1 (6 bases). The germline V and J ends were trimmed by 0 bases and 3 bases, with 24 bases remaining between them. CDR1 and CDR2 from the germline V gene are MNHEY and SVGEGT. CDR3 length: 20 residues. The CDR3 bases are TGTGCCAGCAGTTACTCGCTAGCAGGGGCGGATACCCCATCCAATCAGCCCCAGCATTTT. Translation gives CASSYSLAGADTPSNQPQHF.

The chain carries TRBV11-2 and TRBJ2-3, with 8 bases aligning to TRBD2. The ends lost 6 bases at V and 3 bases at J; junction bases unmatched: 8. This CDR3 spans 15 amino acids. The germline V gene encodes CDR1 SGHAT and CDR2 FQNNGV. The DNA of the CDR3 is TGTGCCAGCAGACAGAGCGGGAGCAGAACAGATACGCAGTATTTT. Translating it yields CASRQSGSRTDTQYF.

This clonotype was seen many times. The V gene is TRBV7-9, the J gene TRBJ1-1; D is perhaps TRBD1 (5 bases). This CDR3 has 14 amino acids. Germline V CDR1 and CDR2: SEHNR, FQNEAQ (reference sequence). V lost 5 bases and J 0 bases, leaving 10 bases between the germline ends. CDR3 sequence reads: CASSPGTLNTEAFF. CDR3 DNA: TGTGCCAGCAGCCCAGGGACTTTGAACACTGAAGCTTTCTTT.